The sequence of this T cell receptor (beta chain) was determined in a study of cytomegalovirus exposure and HLA in healthy donors. Profiled with immunoSEQ multiplex PCR; TCRdb holds only in-frame clones, not every one. The sample lists about 65,000 clones, about 91% occurring once. As to this clone: Its specificity is unknown.

V was pared by 1 base and J by 4 bases, with 3 bases of the junction left unmatched. The CDR3 sequence is 15 residues long. CDR1 is LGHNA, CDR2 YSLEER, per germline. Study observations and caveats: The study listed approximately 160 cytomegalovirus-associated TCR beta chains.

Sequenced: PBMCs. This TCR was recovered from a woman under 30 in good health and CMV-seronegative. J is TRBJ2-1 and V is TRBV4-3; 8 bases line up with TRBD2. The CDR3 sequence: CASSQGGLVYNEQFF. DNA for the CDR3: TGCGCCAGCAGCCAAGGGGGACTAGTTTACAATGAGCAGTTCTTC.